This T cell receptor beta chain emerged from a study of memory CD4+ T cells and cytomegalovirus serostatus. Study-level results: CD4+ memory repertoires contained about two fifths of the 164 reported CMV TCRbeta sequences. The CMV-associated TCR signature appears largely within the CD4+ memory repertoire. CMV serostatus prediction reached median AUC around 0.94, or 0.89 with US-trained model.

Single viable CD3+CD4+CD8-CD45RO+ cells were sorted as the memory CD4+ T cells. Total CD4+ T cells were enriched by CD4 positive selection. TCRdb's copy holds only in-frame clones and misses some; the assay was immunoSEQ multiplex PCR. The sample holds some 29,000 clones, approximately 76% seen once. Points on this clone: Its antigen is as yet unknown.

The V and J ends lost 7 bases and 4 bases, in that order; junction bases with no gene match: 13. CDR1 LNHDA and CDR2 SQIVND come from the germline V gene (reference sequence). The CDR3 is made up of 16 amino acids. The clonotype originates from an adult in good health and CMV-seronegative. Some clones in this sample may be carry-over from other donors' samples. The chain joins TRBV19 to TRBJ1-2; 9 nucleotides align to TRBD1. Sequences were obtained from memory CD4+ T cells from blood. CDR3 amino acids: CASTPPWGQGFYGYTF. The CDR3 nucleotides are TGTGCCAGTACCCCCCCATGGGGACAGGGCTTCTATGGCTACACCTTC.